The source of this T cell receptor (beta chain) is a study of vaccination effects on CD4 cells after COVID-19 (dated by TCRdb to 2022 to 2024). For context, the study as a whole: Each participant received two doses of an mRNA SARS-CoV-2 vaccine, either BNT162b2 or mRNA-1273. SARS-CoV-2 spike-specific CD4+ TCR repertoires from before and after mRNA vaccination were compared in COVID-19 convalescent patients and in infection-naive vaccine recipients. Altogether, around 11 COVID-19 convalescent patients and several SARS-CoV-2-naive healthy vaccine recipients made up the full study. Cultures from other donors in the study were sequenced using the Oncomine TCR Beta short-read assay on an Illumina iSeq 100. The research as a whole found: The study was limited by a small number of convalescent patients and lacked early post-infection timepoints. At late post-vaccination timepoints, both infection-induced and vaccine-induced clones showed marked clonal contraction, consistent with waning T cell responses. Among healthy vaccine recipients, nearly all vaccine-induced clones were SARS-CoV-2 mono-reactive, and only 1 of 255 was cross-reactive with common cold coronaviruses.

Turning to this clone: Its antigen remains unidentified. No much larger clonotype is one base removed from it; base qualities were not supplied.

V sheds 3 bases and J sheds 2 bases, leaving 22 bases between their ends. According to the germline V gene, CDR1 reads KGHSH and CDR2 reads LQKENI. Measured from the cysteine to the phenylalanine, the CDR3 is 19 residues long. CDR3 DNA only is kept here, 57 bases in frame from base 1. In the ViraFEST assay, PBMC were stimulated with viral peptide pools, and antigen-specific CD4+ T cell clonotypes were then identified by expansion using TCR sequencing. After more than nine days of culture, CD4+ T cells were isolated with the EasySep CD4+ T cell isolation kit. Negative nucleocapsid antibody results before and after vaccination confirmed that the healthy vaccine recipients had no prior SARS-CoV-2 infection. Approximately 2 million PBMC per well were cultured in IMDM with approximately 5% human AB serum, around 9.1 IU/ml IL-2 and gentamicin, plus 10 ug/ml peptides. Half of the culture medium was replaced with fresh IL-2-containing medium on days 3 and 7. Unless otherwise noted, each peptide stimulation condition was cultured in triplicate wells. Using Ficoll-Paque Plus gradient centrifugation, PBMC were separated from whole blood and then either used fresh or cryopreserved at -140C. The spike proteins of SARS-CoV-2 and of the common cold coronaviruses HCoV-NL63, HCoV-OC43 and HCoV-229E were spanned by overlapping peptide pools. Genomic DNA was extracted from cultured CD4+ T cells with the QIAamp micro DNA kit.

Library preparation employed the immunoSEQ multiplex PCR assay. DNA from the CD4+ T cells that had been cultured and isolated underwent TCR beta CDR3 sequencing. Per the source publication's procedure: The analysis removed non-productive TCR sequences, trimmed reads to the CDR3 region, and retained only CDR3s that were 7 or more amino acids long. Antigen-specific clonotypes were identified with the MANAFEST web app by comparing expansion in peptide wells against reference cultures. For clones to be considered positive, expansion at FDR<0.05 versus reference and all other wells, an odds ratio above 5, and a frequency above 0.1% in two replicate wells were required. Clonotypes significantly expanded in SARS-CoV-2 spike wells and in at least one common cold coronavirus spike condition were defined as cross-reactive. Using the stringdist R package, CDR3 similarity was measured by Levenshtein distance, and unrooted trees were constructed with ape in R 3.6.1. The source is immuneACCESS, and TCRdb retained only in-frame sequences with V and J called. Part of the clones is not carried over; for the studies checked, unresolved V genes explain less than half of this, and the remainder is unexplained. The V and J calls and clone size are taken from that table; D and trimming were inferred from the DNA. For this sample the table gives approximately 30,000 clones, of which roughly two thirds were detected only once. 25% to 30% of the sample is held by the ten biggest clonotypes.

This specimen consisted of CD4+ T cells from PBMCs cultured with HCoV-229E spike peptides, obtained before COVID-19 vaccination. The sample's cell subset or site label, decoded: HCoV-229E spike overlapping peptide pool stimulation. This receptor was identified in a human donor who received a COVID-19 vaccine. Recombination connected TRBV18 to TRBJ1-4; the D gene assignment is ambiguous. At the DNA level, the sequence is TGTGCCAGCTCACCTCTCGCGGGGTCCACCTCAAAGACTAATGAAAAACTGTTTTTT. This codes for CASSPLAGSTSKTNEKLFF.